Here is one T cell receptor (beta chain) with its context. The entry originates in a study of cytomegalovirus exposure and HLA in healthy donors. The study ran its PCR with 60 Vbeta and 13 Jbeta primers. Assay used: immunoSEQ multiplex PCR; TCRdb lists only in-frame clones, some missing. The table records 100,000 to 150,000 clones, about 8.6% of them present only once. CDR1 LGHNA and CDR2 YNFKEQ come from the germline V gene. This CDR3 has 17 residues. Trimming cost V 0 bases and J 0 bases; bases outside gene matches: 5. This chain uses TRBV4-2 with TRBJ1-3, with TRBD1 matching 7 bases. The receptor was isolated from a woman between 40 and 50 years old in good health and CMV-seropositive. Sequenced input: PBMCs. CDR3 in amino acids: CASSQDIGGRSGNTIYF. DNA for the CDR3: TGTGCCAGCAGCCAAGATATAGGGGGCCGCTCTGGAAACACCATATATTTT.